This T cell receptor (beta chain) was captured in a study of T-cell reconstitution after alpha-beta-depleted transplantation in children. Germline V gene lookup returns CDR1 LGHNA and CDR2 YNFKEQ. The CDR3 length is 16 residues. The J segment lost 1 base and the V segment lost 0 bases, leaving 4 bases of the junction unmatched. Unique molecular identifiers were used in preparing the TCRbeta library. TCRdb re-called the PCR reads with MiXCR, one entry per CDR3 protein. The sample holds almost 400,000 distinct CDR3 sequences, over 20% seen once. This clonotype occurred a few times. The source was PBMCs from the stem cell graft donor, collected from the stem cell graft. This clonotype was sampled from a human donor who donated a stem cell graft to a child with acute myeloid leukemia. The chain has TRBV4-2 and TRBJ2-5; 8 bases map to TRBD1. The CDR3 is CASSQDSGQGQETQYF. In DNA, the CDR3 is TGTGCCAGCAGCCAAGACTCCGGACAGGGCCAAGAGACCCAGTACTTC.